This T cell receptor beta chain was identified during a study of CD8 T cells in Susac syndrome. The germline gives CDR1 SGHKS, CDR2 YYEKEE (reference sequence). V was trimmed by 4 bases and J by 10 bases, leaving 17 bases between them. The CDR3 sequence is 13 residues long. Reverse transcription of roughly 0.5 to 1 ug RNA was carried out with random hexamers. MiXCR, applied by TCRdb to the immunoSEQ multiplex PCR reads, yields one record per CDR3 protein. The sample shows 100,000 to 150,000 distinct CDR3 sequences, around 86% of them seen only once. The sequenced material came from CD8+ T cells from PBMCs. The receptor was derived from a human donor with multiple sclerosis. The chain carries TRBV5-5 and TRBJ1-1; D call uncertain. For the CDR3, the DNA is TGTGCCAGCAGCGGGAGGCAAAGGCCTGCAGCTTTCTTT. Protein sequence: CASSGRQRPAAFF.